The rows below give T cell receptor beta chains drawn from one sample of a study of blood T cell repertoires in COVID-19. Clones were read by immunoSEQ multiplex PCR, and TCRdb kept only the in-frame ones, dropping some. Altogether 200,000 to 250,000 clones are present, about four fifths being singletons, with the ten largest covering roughly 8%. Sequencing input: peripheral blood. These receptors were obtained from a woman between 50 and 59 years old with active or convalescent COVID-19. The CDR3 runs from the conserved cysteine through the conserved F or W. Size is stated for part of the rows, as once, few or many counts, or as a class when the clone is expanded.

V	J	size	CDR3
TRBV5-1	TRBJ1-1	.	CASSLVPGMREAEAFF
TRBV7-2	TRBJ2-5	.	CASSLTGTTEETQYF
TRBV24-1	TRBJ2-5	.	CATSRPGQGFGETQYF
TRBV9	TRBJ2-3	once	CASSVELRPRTDTQYF
TRBV18	TRBJ1-1	.	CASSAQGVANTEAFF
TRBV27	TRBJ1-2	.	CASSLDRDRTFYGYTF
TRBV29-1	TRBJ2-1	few	CSVDTVLGYNEQFF
TRBV29-1	TRBJ1-4	.	CSVLRQDEKLFF
TRBV12-3/TRBV12-4	TRBJ2-3	few	CASSSITDTQYF
TRBV19	TRBJ1-1	.	CASTLGVSEAFF
TRBV5-6	TRBJ1-1	once	CASSRWGRLRATEAFF
TRBV7-3	TRBJ2-3	once	CASSSGTGKTDTQYF
TRBV29-1	TRBJ1-4	.	CSVKGTGTGEKLFF
TRBV21-1	TRBJ1-5	.	CASNPRDIRGPQHF
TRBV5-8	TRBJ1-5	.	CASSPRGTQPQHF
TRBV12-3/TRBV12-4	TRBJ2-5	few	CASSRRSQETQYF
TRBV5-1	TRBJ2-3	.	CASSLATSGGATSTDTQYF
TRBV18	TRBJ2-3	.	CASSPVAGSTDTQYF
TRBV11-1	TRBJ2-3	.	CASALLAGAFTDTQYF
TRBV28	TRBJ1-5	.	CASSFEEEINVGQPQHF
TRBV6-6	TRBJ1-3	.	CASSYSRGWGNTIYF
TRBV1	TRBJ2-1	.	CTSSQVIPRWRGIDEQFF
TRBV10-3	TRBJ2-1	.	CATRGTSEYNEQFF
TRBV7-3	TRBJ1-5	.	CASSFNRDQPQHF
TRBV6-1	TRBJ1-2	.	CASSESGAGGYTF
TRBV12-3/TRBV12-4	TRBJ1-2	.	CASSPGTGVGYTF
TRBV28	TRBJ1-2	.	CASRRTPGTGIYGYTF
TRBV19	TRBJ2-1	.	CASSIRASGGAQEQFF
TRBV9	TRBJ1-2	few	CASSDGSLHGYTF
TRBV6-5	TRBJ2-7	.	CASSPRGGSYEQYF
TRBV19	TRBJ2-2	.	CASSNRGTGELFF
TRBV24-1	TRBJ2-1	.	CATSAQRLTSYNEQFF
TRBV28	TRBJ2-2	.	CASSFPLAGGTGELFF
TRBV14	TRBJ1-1	.	CASSHSLNTEAFF
TRBV5-5	TRBJ1-2	once	CASSLGAGNYGYTF
TRBV18	TRBJ1-4	.	CASSPEGSNEKLFF
TRBV5-1	TRBJ2-5	.	CASSYEGGAGLAQYF
TRBV5-4	TRBJ2-5	.	CASSFLAGALGAGETQYF
TRBV5-1	TRBJ2-5	once	CASKPGTGGTLSQYF
TRBV19	TRBJ1-2	.	CASSTPGQGYYGYTF
TRBV3-1/TRBV3-2	TRBJ1-2	.	CASHNTGGIGYTF
TRBV5-4	TRBJ2-3	.	CASSSRRTETGTSGRYTQYF
TRBV5-6	TRBJ1-6	.	CASSPETGVDSPLHF
TRBV19	TRBJ2-5	.	CASSPGLDGTQYF